A single sample gave rise to the 5 T cell receptor beta chains below, sequenced in a study of blood T cell repertoires in COVID-19. Clones were sequenced by immunoSEQ multiplex PCR, and TCRdb holds only the in-frame ones, with some missing. The sample contains 250,000 to 350,000 clones, just over 90% of which appear only once. Sequencing input: peripheral blood. These receptors were collected from a woman aged 30 to 39 with COVID-19, enrolled during active disease.

This chain uses TRBV29-1 with TRBJ1-1; D is perhaps TRBD1 (5 bases). Deletions cut 3 bases from V and 4 bases from J, with 15 bases between. The CDR3 totals 14 residues. CDR1 is SQVTM, CDR2 ANQGSEA, per germline. CDR3 region: CSVDALGGSTEAFF. In nucleotides, the CDR3 is TGCAGCGTTGACGCCCTGGGGGGGAGCACTGAAGCTTTCTTT.

V and J are TRBV29-1 and TRBJ2-5, with 8 positions matching TRBD1. From germline, CDR1 is SQVTM and CDR2 ANQGSEA. V lost 4 bases and J lost 5; bases outside the gene matches: 3. The CDR3 extends over 12 amino acids. CDR3 DNA: TGCAGCGTTGGGGGACAGGCGGAGACCCAGTACTTC. This sequence encodes CSVGGQAETQYF.

The chain recombines TRBV9 with TRBJ1-1; no clear D. The germline V and J ends were trimmed by 0 bases and 4 bases, with 10 bases remaining between them. The CDR3 sequence is 14 residues long. Germline loops: CDR1 SGDLS, CDR2 YYNGEE. The CDR3 coding sequence is TGTGCCAGCAGCGTAGGTCAGGCAGTCACTGAAGCTTTCTTT. Protein sequence: CASSVGQAVTEAFF.

V usage is TRBV5-6 and J usage is TRBJ1-6, with 9 positions matching TRBD1. This CDR3 spans 16 amino acids. Germline V lookup: CDR1 SGHDT, CDR2 YYEEEE. The ends lost 5 bases at V and 5 bases at J; junction bases unmatched: 8. This CDR3 is CASSTITGGNNSPLHF. CDR3 bases: TGTGCCAGCAGTACAATAACAGGGGGCAATAATTCACCCCTCCACTTT.

The chain joins TRBV28 to TRBJ1-6; 8 bases map to TRBD1. CDR3 length equals 15 residues. Germline assignment: CDR1 MDHEN and CDR2 SYDVKM. With V trimmed by 3 bases and J by 6 bases, 4 bases remained unmatched. CDR3 coding DNA: TGTGCCAGCAGTTTCCCAGGGGGCGCTAATTCACCCCTCCACTTT. Amino acids: CASSFPGGANSPLHF. The entire variable domain, with the rest obtained from reference TRBV28 and TRBJ1-6, is as follows: DVKVTQSSRYLVKRTGEKVFLECVQDMDHENMFWYRQDPGLGLRLIYFSYDVKMKEKGDIPEGYSVSREKKERFSLILESASTNQTSMYLCASSFPGGANSPLHFGNGTRLTVT.